Listed below are T cell receptor beta chains from one sample, sequenced in a study of blood T cell repertoires in COVID-19. Data came from immunoSEQ multiplex PCR; TCRdb stores just in-frame clones and leaves some out. The table lists approximately 170,000 clones, over 75% of them singletons. What was sequenced was PBMCs or T cells enriched from blood (not recorded which). The receptors here all came from a man in his forties or fifties who had recovered from COVID-19. The CDR3 runs from the conserved cysteine through the conserved F or W. The D gene is left open where the match is weak. Size values are once, few and many counts, or a class for expanded clones, and some rows have none.

TRBD2	few	16	TRBV2	TRBJ2-3	TGTGCCAGCAGGATCCTAGCGGGGGGGCCTCGAGATACGCAGTATTTT	CASRILAGGPRDTQYF
NA	NA	15	TRBV5-1	TRBJ2-3	TGCGCCAGCAGCCAGGGAGGGGGTCACACAGATACGCAGTATTTT	CASSQGGGHTDTQYF
NA	few	12	TRBV2	TRBJ1-2	TGTGCCAGCAGTTCGATGGACAGCGGCTACACCTTC	CASSSMDSGYTF
NA	NA	19	TRBV6-1	TRBJ1-1	TGTGCCAGCAGTGAAACCCCGGGGTGGACGCCTAGCCTGAACACTGAAGCTTTCTTT	CASSETPGWTPSLNTEAFF
NA	NA	15	TRBV14	TRBJ1-3	TGTGCCAGCAGCCAAGCTGGGGGGAGTGGAAACACCATATATTTT	CASSQAGGSGNTIYF
NA	NA	11	TRBV30	TRBJ1-3	TGTGCCTCAAGACAGGGAAACACCATATATTTT	CASRQGNTIYF
TRBD1	NA	14	TRBV19	TRBJ2-5	TGTGCCAGTCGAACGGACAGGGCCCAAGAGACCCAGTACTTC	CASRTDRAQETQYF
NA	NA	15	TRBV5-1	TRBJ2-3	TGCGCCAGCAGCTTGGCGGCGGGGAGCACAGATACGCAGTATTTT	CASSLAAGSTDTQYF
TRBD1	once	14	TRBV11-1	TRBJ1-4	TGTGCCAGCAGCGTGGGACAGGGGCGCGAAAAACTGTTTTTT	CASSVGQGREKLFF
NA	NA	14	TRBV19	TRBJ1-5	TGTGCCAGTACCCAGGGCTATAGCAATCAGCCCCAGCATTTT	CASTQGYSNQPQHF
TRBD2	NA	15	TRBV2	TRBJ2-3	TGTGCCAGCAGAACTAGCGGGGGGGCGGTAGATACGCAGTATTTT	CASRTSGGAVDTQYF
NA	NA	14	TRBV18	TRBJ1-4	TGTGCCAGCTCACCACCGAACGGTTATGAAAGACTGTTTTTT	CASSPPNGYERLFF
NA	NA	16	TRBV5-1	TRBJ1-4	TGCGCCAGCAGCTTGGCCGGGGGGGTAACTAATGAAAAACTGTTTTTT	CASSLAGGVTNEKLFF